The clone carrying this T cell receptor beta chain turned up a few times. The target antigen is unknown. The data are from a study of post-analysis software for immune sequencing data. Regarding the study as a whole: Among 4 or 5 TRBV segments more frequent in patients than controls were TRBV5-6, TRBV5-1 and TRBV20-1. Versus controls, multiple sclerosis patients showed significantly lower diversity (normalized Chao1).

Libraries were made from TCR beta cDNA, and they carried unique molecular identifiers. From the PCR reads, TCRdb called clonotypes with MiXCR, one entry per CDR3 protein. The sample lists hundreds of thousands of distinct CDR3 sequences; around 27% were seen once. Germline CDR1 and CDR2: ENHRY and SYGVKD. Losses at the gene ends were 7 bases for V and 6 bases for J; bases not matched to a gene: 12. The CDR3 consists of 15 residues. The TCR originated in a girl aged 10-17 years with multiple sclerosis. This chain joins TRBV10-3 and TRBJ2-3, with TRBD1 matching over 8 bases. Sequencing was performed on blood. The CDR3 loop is CAIKGQGGGLDTQYF. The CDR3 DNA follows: TGTGCCATCAAAGGACAGGGAGGCGGTTTGGATACGCAGTATTTT.